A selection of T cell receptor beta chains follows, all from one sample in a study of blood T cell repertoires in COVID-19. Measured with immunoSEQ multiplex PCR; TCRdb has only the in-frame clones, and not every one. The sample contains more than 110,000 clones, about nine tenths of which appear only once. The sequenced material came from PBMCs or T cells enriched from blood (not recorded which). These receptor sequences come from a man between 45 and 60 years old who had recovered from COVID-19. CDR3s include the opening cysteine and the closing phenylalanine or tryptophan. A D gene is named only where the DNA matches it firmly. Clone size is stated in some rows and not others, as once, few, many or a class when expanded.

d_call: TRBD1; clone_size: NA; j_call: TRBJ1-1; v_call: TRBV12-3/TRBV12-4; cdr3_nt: TGTGCCAGCATAGACAGGGCTGGGACTGAAGCTTTCTTT; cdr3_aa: CASIDRAGTEAFF
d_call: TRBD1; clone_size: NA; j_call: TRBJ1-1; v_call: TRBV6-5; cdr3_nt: TGTGCCAGCAGGCTGGACAGGACGAACACTGAAGCTTTCTTT; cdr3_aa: CASRLDRTNTEAFF
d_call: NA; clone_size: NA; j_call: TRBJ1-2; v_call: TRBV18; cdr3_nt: TGTGCCAGCTCAATGGGACTTGACTTCGGCTACACCTTC; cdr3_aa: CASSMGLDFGYTF
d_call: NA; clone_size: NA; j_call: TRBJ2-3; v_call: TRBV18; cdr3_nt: TGTGCCAGCTCACCAAGCCGAGAGACATATCTTAGCACAGATACGCAGTATTTT; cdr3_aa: CASSPSRETYLSTDTQYF
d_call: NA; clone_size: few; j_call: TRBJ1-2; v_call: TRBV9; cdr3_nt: TGTGCCAGCAGCGTAGGCAGGGACTATGGCTACACCTTC; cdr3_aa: CASSVGRDYGYTF
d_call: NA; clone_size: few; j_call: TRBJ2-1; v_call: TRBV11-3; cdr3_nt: TGTGCCAGCAGCTTACGGGAGATAAGTGAGCAGTTCTTC; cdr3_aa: CASSLREISEQFF
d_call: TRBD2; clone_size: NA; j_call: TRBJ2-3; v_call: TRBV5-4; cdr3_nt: TGTGCCAGCAGCTCCCAAGCGGGGTTAAGCACAGATACGCAGTATTTT; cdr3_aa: CASSSQAGLSTDTQYF
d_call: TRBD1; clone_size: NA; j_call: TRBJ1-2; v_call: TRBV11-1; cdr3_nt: TGTGCCAGCAGCTTAGTGGACAGGGAGGTTGGCTACACCTTC; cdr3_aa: CASSLVDREVGYTF
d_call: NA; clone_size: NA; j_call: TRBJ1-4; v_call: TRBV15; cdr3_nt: TGTGCCACCAGCAGGACCACAGGGTCAACTAATGAAAAACTGTTTTTT; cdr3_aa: CATSRTTGSTNEKLFF
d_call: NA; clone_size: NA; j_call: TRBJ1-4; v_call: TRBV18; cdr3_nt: TGTGCCAGCTCACCGGGCGCAACTAATGAAAAACTGTTTTTT; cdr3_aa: CASSPGATNEKLFF
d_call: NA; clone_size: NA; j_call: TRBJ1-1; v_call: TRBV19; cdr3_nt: TGTGCCAGTAGTTGGTCCCGCGCGGGCACTGAAGCTTTCTTT; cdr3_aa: CASSWSRAGTEAFF
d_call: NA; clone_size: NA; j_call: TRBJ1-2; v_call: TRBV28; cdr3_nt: TGTGCCAGCAGTTTCGGAACAGGGCATGGCTACACCTTC; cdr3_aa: CASSFGTGHGYTF
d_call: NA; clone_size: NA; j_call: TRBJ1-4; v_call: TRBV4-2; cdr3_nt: TGTGCCAGCAGCCAGCGGGGGACTAATGAAAAACTGTTTTTT; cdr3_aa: CASSQRGTNEKLFF
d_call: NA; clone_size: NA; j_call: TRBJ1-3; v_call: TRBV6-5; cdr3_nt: TGTGCCAGCAGTTACAGAGGGTCGTACACCATATATTTT; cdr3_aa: CASSYRGSYTIYF
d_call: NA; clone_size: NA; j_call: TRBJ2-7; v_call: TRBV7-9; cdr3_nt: TGTGCCAGCAGCTTAGGCCGAGGGGGAGCAGGCTACGAGCAGTACTTC; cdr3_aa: CASSLGRGGAGYEQYF
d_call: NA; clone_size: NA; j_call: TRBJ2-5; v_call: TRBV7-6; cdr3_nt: TGTGCCAGCAGCTCACGCCTCGAAGGGGCCGGAGAGACCCAGTACTTC; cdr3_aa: CASSSRLEGAGETQYF
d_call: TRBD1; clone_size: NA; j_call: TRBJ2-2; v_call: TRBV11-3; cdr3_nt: TGTGCCAGCAAGGGACAGGCGACGAACACCGGGGAGCTGTTTTTT; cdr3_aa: CASKGQATNTGELFF
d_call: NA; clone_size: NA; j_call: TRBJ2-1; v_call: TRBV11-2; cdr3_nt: TGTGCCAGCAGCTTAGGAACTCTTAGCTCCTACAATGAGCAGTTCTTC; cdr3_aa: CASSLGTLSSYNEQFF
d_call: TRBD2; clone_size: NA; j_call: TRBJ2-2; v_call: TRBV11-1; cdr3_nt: TGTGCCAGCAGCTTGCGGCGGGAGGACACCGGGGAGCTGTTTTTT; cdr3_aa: CASSLRREDTGELFF
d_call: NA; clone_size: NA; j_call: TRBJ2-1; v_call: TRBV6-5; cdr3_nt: TGTGCCAGCAGTTACCACGGGAAGAGCTACAATGAGCAGTTCTTC; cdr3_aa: CASSYHGKSYNEQFF
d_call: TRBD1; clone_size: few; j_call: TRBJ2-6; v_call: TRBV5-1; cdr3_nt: TGCGCCAGCAGGGAAGGACAGGCTTTTTCTGGGGCCAACGTCCTGACTTTC; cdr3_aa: CASREGQAFSGANVLTF
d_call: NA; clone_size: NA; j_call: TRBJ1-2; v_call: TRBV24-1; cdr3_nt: TGTGCCACCAGTGAAACAGTTAATAATAACTATGGCTACACCTTC; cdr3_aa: CATSETVNNNYGYTF
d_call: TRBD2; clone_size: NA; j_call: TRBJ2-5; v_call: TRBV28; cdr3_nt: TGTTCTAGCGGGGGGGCCGGGGAGACCCAGTACTTC; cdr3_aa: CSSGGAGETQYF
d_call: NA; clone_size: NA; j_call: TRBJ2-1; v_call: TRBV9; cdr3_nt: TGTGCCAGCAGCGTAGAGGGAGTTCCATACAATGAGCAGTTCTTC; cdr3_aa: CASSVEGVPYNEQFF
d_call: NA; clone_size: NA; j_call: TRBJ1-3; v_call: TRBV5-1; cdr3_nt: TGCGCCAGCAGCTTCCAGGCAGGGTCGACTGGAAACACCATATATTTT; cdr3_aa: CASSFQAGSTGNTIYF
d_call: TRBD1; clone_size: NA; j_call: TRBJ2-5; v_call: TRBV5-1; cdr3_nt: TGCGCCAGCAGCTTGAGCAGGGGGCTTGACGAGACCCAGTACTTC; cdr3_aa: CASSLSRGLDETQYF
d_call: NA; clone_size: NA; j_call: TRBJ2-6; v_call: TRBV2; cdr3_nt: TGTGCCAGCAGTATAGACAGGTCTGGGGCCAACGTCCTGACTTTC; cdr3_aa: CASSIDRSGANVLTF
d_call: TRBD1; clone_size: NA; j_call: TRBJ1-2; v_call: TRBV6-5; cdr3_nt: TGTGCCAGCAGTTACACGGGACAGGGGAGCTACACCTTC; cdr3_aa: CASSYTGQGSYTF
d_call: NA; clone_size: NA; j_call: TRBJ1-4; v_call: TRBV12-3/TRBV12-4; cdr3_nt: TGTGCCAGCGCGTGGTCTTTATCAAAACTGTTTTTT; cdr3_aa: CASAWSLSKLFF
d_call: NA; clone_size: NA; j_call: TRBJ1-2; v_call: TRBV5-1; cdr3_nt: TGCGCCAGCAGCTTGGAGGCGGGGTCGTATGGCTACACCTTC; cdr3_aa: CASSLEAGSYGYTF
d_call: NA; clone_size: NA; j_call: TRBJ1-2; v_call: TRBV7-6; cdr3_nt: TGTGCCAGCAGCTTAGACGGCTATGGCTACACCTTC; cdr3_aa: CASSLDGYGYTF
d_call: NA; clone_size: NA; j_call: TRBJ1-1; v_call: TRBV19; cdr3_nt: TGTGCCAGTAGCTGGCAGGAACGCACTGAAGCTTTCTTT; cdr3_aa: CASSWQERTEAFF
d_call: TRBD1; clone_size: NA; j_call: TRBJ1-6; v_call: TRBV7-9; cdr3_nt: TGTGCCAGCAGGGAAGCAGGGGGCAGATCACCCCTCCACTTT; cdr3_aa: CASREAGGRSPLHF
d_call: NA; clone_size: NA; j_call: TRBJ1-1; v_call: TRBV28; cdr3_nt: TGTGCCAGCAGTCCCGGGACATCAAACACTGAAGCTTTCTTT; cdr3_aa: CASSPGTSNTEAFF
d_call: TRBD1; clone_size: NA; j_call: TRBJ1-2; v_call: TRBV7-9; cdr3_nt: TGTGCCAGCAGCCGAAGCAAAGGACAGGCGATTTCATATGGCTACACCTTC; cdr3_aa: CASSRSKGQAISYGYTF
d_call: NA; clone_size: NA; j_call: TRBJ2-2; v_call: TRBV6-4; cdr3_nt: TGTGCCAGCAGTGACGTCGGAGGGCCCCGAGTGACCGGGGAGCTGTTTTTT; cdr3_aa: CASSDVGGPRVTGELFF
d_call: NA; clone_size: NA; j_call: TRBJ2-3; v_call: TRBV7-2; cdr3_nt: TGTGCCAGCAGCTTACAACACACAGATACGCAGTATTTT; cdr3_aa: CASSLQHTDTQYF
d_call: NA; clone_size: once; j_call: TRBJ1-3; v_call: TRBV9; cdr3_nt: TGTGCCAGCAGCGTAGAGGGGGGGCTCGGAGACACCATATATTTT; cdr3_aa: CASSVEGGLGDTIYF
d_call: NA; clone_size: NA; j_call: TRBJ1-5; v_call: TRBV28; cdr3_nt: TGTGCCAGCAGCAAAGACAGCCAGCCCCAGCATTTT; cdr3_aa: CASSKDSQPQHF
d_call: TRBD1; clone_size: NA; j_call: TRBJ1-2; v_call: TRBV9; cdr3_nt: TGTGCCAGCAGCGGATGGACAGGGGGCTATGGCTACACCTTC; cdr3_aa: CASSGWTGGYGYTF
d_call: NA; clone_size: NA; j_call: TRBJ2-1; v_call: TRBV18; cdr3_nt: TGTGCCAGCTCACGAGGAGGACCACTCTCGATTTCGAATGAGCAGTTCTTC; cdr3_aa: CASSRGGPLSISNEQFF
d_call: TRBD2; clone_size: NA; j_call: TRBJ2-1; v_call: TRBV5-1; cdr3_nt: TGCGCCAGCAGCTTGTACGGCGGGAGTAATGAGCAGTTCTTC; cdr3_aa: CASSLYGGSNEQFF
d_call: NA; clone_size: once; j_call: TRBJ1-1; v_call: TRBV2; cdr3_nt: TGTGCCAGCAGCATCCTGGCCGCACCGGGGGCTGAAGCTTTCTTT; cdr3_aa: CASSILAAPGAEAFF
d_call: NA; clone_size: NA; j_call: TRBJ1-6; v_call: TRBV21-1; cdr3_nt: TGTGCCAGCCCAAGGTTAGCCGGGGGTTATAATTCACCCCTCCACTTT; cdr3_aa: CASPRLAGGYNSPLHF
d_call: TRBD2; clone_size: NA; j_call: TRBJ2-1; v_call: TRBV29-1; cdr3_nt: TGCAGCGTAGGGGGAACTAGCGGGACATACAATGAGCAGTTCTTC; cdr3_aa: CSVGGTSGTYNEQFF
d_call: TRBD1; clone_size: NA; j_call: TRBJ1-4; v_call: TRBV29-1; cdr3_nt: TGCAGCGTCAGGGGGTTAGATGATGAAAAACTGTTTTTT; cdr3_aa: CSVRGLDDEKLFF
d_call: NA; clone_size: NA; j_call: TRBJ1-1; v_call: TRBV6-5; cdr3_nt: TGTGCCAGCAGTTTTCGAGGGGGGGCGCAGGGCACTGAAGCTTTCTTT; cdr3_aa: CASSFRGGAQGTEAFF
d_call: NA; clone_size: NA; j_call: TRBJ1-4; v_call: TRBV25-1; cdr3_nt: TGTGCCAGCAGTGAATCCGCGGGCCGCGACGAGGGCGAAAAACTGTTTTTT; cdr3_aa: CASSESAGRDEGEKLFF
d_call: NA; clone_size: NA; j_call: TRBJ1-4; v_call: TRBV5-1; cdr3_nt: TGCGCCAGCAGCTTGGGGAGGGCAACTAATGAAAAACTGTTTTTT; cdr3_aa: CASSLGRATNEKLFF
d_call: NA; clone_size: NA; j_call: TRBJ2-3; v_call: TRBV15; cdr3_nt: TGTGCCACCAGCCTAGAGGGGGTGATAGGAGATACGCAGTATTTT; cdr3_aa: CATSLEGVIGDTQYF
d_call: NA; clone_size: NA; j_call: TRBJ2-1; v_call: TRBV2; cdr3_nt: TGTGCCAGCATCCCCGTCGGGAGCTCCTACAATGAGCAGTTCTTC; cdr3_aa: CASIPVGSSYNEQFF
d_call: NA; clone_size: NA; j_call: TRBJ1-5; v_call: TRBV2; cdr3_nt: TGTGCCAGCAGTGAAGCGCACAGGGACCAGCCCCAGCATTTT; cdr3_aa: CASSEAHRDQPQHF
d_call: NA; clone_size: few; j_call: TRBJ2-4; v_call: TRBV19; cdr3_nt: TGTGCCAGTAGTATCCAGGAAAACATTCAGTACTTC; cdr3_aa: CASSIQENIQYF
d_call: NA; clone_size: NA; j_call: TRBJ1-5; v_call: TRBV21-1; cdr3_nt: TGTGCCAGCAGCAAAGGACGACAGTATAGCAATCAGCCCCAGCATTTT; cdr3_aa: CASSKGRQYSNQPQHF
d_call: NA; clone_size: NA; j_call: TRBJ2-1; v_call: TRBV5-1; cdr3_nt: TGCGCCAGCAGCTCGCAGGGGAAGGGCTCCTACAATGAGCAGTTCTTC; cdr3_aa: CASSSQGKGSYNEQFF
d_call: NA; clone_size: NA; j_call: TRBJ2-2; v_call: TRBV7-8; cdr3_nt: TGTGCCAGCAGCTTCAGAGACCCGAGGGGGTCCGGGGAGCTGTTTTTT; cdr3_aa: CASSFRDPRGSGELFF
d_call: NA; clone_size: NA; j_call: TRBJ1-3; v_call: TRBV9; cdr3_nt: TGTGCCAGCAGCCCCCTCGGGACATCTGGAAACACCATATATTTT; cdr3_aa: CASSPLGTSGNTIYF